This is a list of T cell receptor beta chains from one sample in a study of T cell repertoires in cytomegalovirus infection. TCRdb called the reads again in MiXCR, with one record for every CDR3 protein. In the table there are about 530,000 distinct CDR3 sequences, 26% of which are singletons. The sample comprised PBMCs. The source is a human donor in good health (CMV status not recorded). Some clones in this sample may be carry-over from other donors' samples. Each CDR3 is given without its conserved first and last residue. Fields, in order: J gene, clone size, V gene, CDR3 protein. The size entry is marked missing in some rows and otherwise reads once, few, many or a size class.

TRBJ1-1 few TRBV28 ASSFRETEAF
TRBJ1-5 many TRBV6-2/TRBV6-3 ASSPGQDTSSNQPQH
TRBJ2-2 . TRBV7-2 ASSQQGGLNTGELF
TRBJ2-1 . TRBV27 ASSLSPLDEQF
TRBJ1-1 . TRBV10-3 AISESVGGTEAF
TRBJ2-1 few TRBV27 ASSLMDRGEEQF
TRBJ2-3 . TRBV7-2 ASSLEGQSTDTQY
TRBJ1-1 few TRBV7-9 ASSLHRMDTEAF
TRBJ2-7 many TRBV7-2 ASSFFGESSYEQY
TRBJ1-1 . TRBV19 ASRRRSGTAMNTEAF
TRBJ2-3 many TRBV6-2/TRBV6-3 ASRLSGTSTDTQY
TRBJ2-1 many TRBV7-2 ASSLAPGVAGGPYNEQF
TRBJ2-4 many TRBV7-2 ASSSDWNTQSIAKNIQY
TRBJ2-7 few TRBV11-2 ASNPELAGGYYEQY
TRBJ2-2 few TRBV24-1 ATASNTGELF
TRBJ2-3 once TRBV27 ASSPIARADTQY
TRBJ2-3 . TRBV15 ATSRDILAGPTDTPY
TRBJ1-1 many TRBV12-3/TRBV12-4 ASRSQGGGTEAF
TRBJ2-1 few TRBV20-1 SAPDLLVNEQF
TRBJ2-3 . TRBV19 ASSMAGTSGSADTQY
TRBJ1-1 few TRBV7-9 ASSFLTGSTEAF
TRBJ2-7 few TRBV6-2/TRBV6-3 ASSSAVTYEQY
TRBJ2-1 few TRBV15 ATSRPSPNNEQF
TRBJ2-1 . TRBV10-2 ASSATYSYNEQF
TRBJ2-1 . TRBV6-2/TRBV6-3 ASSYSAGGMGEQF
TRBJ2-3 few TRBV12-3/TRBV12-4 ASSPGQYTDTQY
TRBJ2-3 . TRBV4-1 ASSQEAAVSTDAQY
TRBJ2-7 few TRBV7-9 ASSLVGTSGNYEQY
TRBJ1-1 few TRBV7-2 ASSFRALSKVTPSNTEAF
TRBJ1-2 few TRBV4-1 ASSQAGVKVGYT
TRBJ2-2 . TRBV11-2 ASSHWTSGSSELF
TRBJ2-7 many TRBV12-3/TRBV12-4 ASSFRVSYEQY
TRBJ2-1 . TRBV7-2 ASKREGDEQF